Sequencing of this T cell receptor beta chain was carried out in a study of T-cell memory formation after mild COVID-19. CDR1 is SGHRS and CDR2 is YFSETQ in the germline V gene. The V end was cut by 4 bases, the J end by 3 bases, with 8 bases between. The CDR3 covers 13 residues. Constant-segment primers served in 5'RACE that generated TCR alpha and TCR beta cDNA libraries bearing sample barcodes and UMIs. TCRdb itself ran the 5' RACE reads through MiXCR, one entry per CDR3 protein. The sample yields about 340,000 distinct CDR3 sequences, around 15% seen once. This clonotype was found many times. V is TRBV5-1 and J is TRBJ2-4, with D unresolved. Sequenced sample: PBMCs or a T cell subset sorted from them (not recorded which). This clonotype was obtained from a man in his late teens or twenties who had mild COVID-19 (a few samples of this study predate the infection). Cell type and time point are not known. CDR3 protein: CASSISDKNIQYF. CDR3 nucleotides: TGCGCCAGCAGCATTTCGGACAAAAACATTCAGTACTTC.